A single sample gave rise to the 17 T cell receptor beta chains below, sequenced in a study of blood T cell repertoires in COVID-19. The repertoire was sequenced with immunoSEQ multiplex PCR; TCRdb's copy has only in-frame clones and lacks some. The sample includes around 300,000 clones, around 85% of them seen just once. The sample comprised peripheral blood. Receptor source: a human donor in a cohort sampled during active COVID-19.

The CDR3 region has the DNA TGTGCCATCAGACAGGGGCGGTATGGCTACACCTTC. This gives the protein CAIRQGRYGYTF. The V and J genes are TRBV19 and TRBJ1-2, with 8 positions matching TRBD1. J gave up 5 bases and V 10 bases, and 6 bases lay outside the gene matches. Germline V CDR1 and CDR2: LNHDA, SQIVND (reference sequence). This CDR3 comprises 12 residues.

This sequence joins TRBV7-3 and TRBJ1-4; 9 bases fit TRBD1. The CDR3 spans 15 residues. V shed 5 bases, J shed 7 bases, and the junction held 8 bases outside the gene matches. Germline lookup yields CDR1 SGHTA and CDR2 FQGTGA. The CDR3 region has the DNA TGTGCCAGCAGCGTACCGGGACAGGGCCTTGAAAAACTGTTTTTT. Translating it yields CASSVPGQGLEKLFF.

Only a few counts were recorded for this clone. This chain joins TRBV11-2 and TRBJ1-1; 8 bases align to TRBD1. Germline V gene data show CDR1 as SGHAT and CDR2 as FQNNGV. The CDR3 length is 18 residues. V dropped 0 bases and J dropped 2; count of bases not matched to a gene: 11. As DNA, the CDR3 is TGTGCCAGCAGCTTAGACGACCGGACAGGGCGGGATAACACTGAAGCTTTCTTT. Translation gives CASSLDDRTGRDNTEAFF. Supplemented by reference TRBV11-2 and TRBJ1-1, the full variable domain reads EAGVAQSPRYKIIEKRQSVAFWCNPISGHATLYWYQQILGQGPKLLIQFQNNGVVDDSQLPKDRFSAERLKGVDSTLKIQPAKLEDSAVYLCASSLDDRTGRDNTEAFFGQGTRLTVV.

This clone came up a few times. The chain links TRBV6-5 to TRBJ1-1; the D is unclear. V lost 6 bases to trimming and J lost 0 bases, with 8 bases between them. Germline values: CDR1 MNHEY, CDR2 SVGAGI. This CDR3 region has 13 residues. CDR3 sequence: CASREGMNTEAFF. DNA of the CDR3: TGTGCCAGCAGGGAGGGTATGAACACTGAAGCTTTCTTT.

Only a few counts were recorded for this clone. This sequence joins TRBV12-3 or TRBV12-4 and TRBJ2-7; D is perhaps TRBD2 (5 bases). The ends were cut back, 3 bases at V and 3 bases at J, with 9 bases in the middle. The CDR3 is 13 amino acids. The CDR3 reads CASSLTGIYEQYF. CDR3 nucleotides: TGTGCCAGCAGTTTGACCGGGATCTACGAGCAGTACTTC.

This clone occurred a few times. The chain carries TRBV19 and TRBJ1-5, with D maybe TRBD1 (6 bases). Germline CDR1 reads LNHDA; CDR2 reads SQIVND (reference sequence). Trimming shortened V by 3 bases and J by 4 bases, and 13 bases separated the two germline ends. The CDR3 is made up of 15 amino acids. CDR3 sequence reads: CASSMRGQLNQPQHF. The CDR3 region has the DNA TGTGCCAGTAGTATGAGAGGACAGTTAAATCAGCCCCAGCATTTT.

The chain uses TRBV5-5 and TRBJ1-5, with 8 bases that match TRBD1. This CDR3 comprises 17 residues. The V gene's germline CDR1 is SGHKS and CDR2 YYEKEE (reference sequence). V shed 6 bases and J 3 bases; nucleotides not matched to a gene: 14. The CDR3 loop is CASTLAPGQAYNQPQHF. For the CDR3, the DNA is TGTGCCAGCACACTTGCCCCGGGACAGGCTTACAATCAGCCCCAGCATTTT.

The chain uses TRBV7-6 and TRBJ2-1; 7 nucleotides line up with TRBD2. The CDR3 totals 16 residues. V lost 0 bases and J lost 3; bases outside the gene matches: 5. The germline gives CDR1 SGHVS, CDR2 FNYEAQ. The CDR3 DNA sequence: TGTGCCAGCAGCTTAGCCGGGACTACAGGCTACAATGAGCAGTTCTTC. Amino acids: CASSLAGTTGYNEQFF. The entire variable domain, with the rest obtained from reference TRBV7-6 and TRBJ2-1, is as follows: GAGVSQSPRYKVTKRGQDVALRCDPISGHVSLYWYRQALGQGPEFLTYFNYEAQQDKSGLPNDRFSAERPEGSISTLTIQRTEQRDSAMYRCASSLAGTTGYNEQFFGPGTRLTVL.

This rearrangement joins TRBV12-3 or TRBV12-4 to TRBJ2-3; D is unresolved. The CDR3 sequence is 13 residues long. Trimming left V 6 bases short and J 5 bases short, with 12 bases between. The CDR3 region is CASSSNLGDTQYF. As DNA, the CDR3 is TGTGCCAGCAGCTCCAACCTCGGAGATACGCAGTATTTT.

The genes are TRBV28 and TRBJ1-1; D gene unclear. CDR3 length: 12 amino acids. Trimming left V 6 bases short and J 0 bases short, with 5 bases between. Germline V gene data show CDR1 as MDHEN and CDR2 as SYDVKM. The CDR3, as DNA: TGTGCCAGCAGAGACTTGAACACTGAAGCTTTCTTT. The encoded protein is CASRDLNTEAFF.

The V gene is TRBV10-1, the J gene TRBJ2-1; TRBD2 matches 7 bases. V lost 2 bases and J lost 6; bases outside the gene matches: 10. Germline V gene lookup returns CDR1 WNHNN and CDR2 SYGVQD (reference sequence). The CDR3 covers 16 residues. The CDR3 DNA reads as TGCGCCAGCAGTGAGGAGGGACGGGGGGACTCCAATGAGCAGTTCTTC. It yields the protein CASSEEGRGDSNEQFF.

This chain uses TRBV6-6 with TRBJ1-1; D not certain. Trimming took off 7 bases at V and 8 bases at J, with 17 bases between the two ends. This CDR3 is built from 13 residues. Germline CDR1 MNHNY, CDR2 SVGAGI (reference sequence). The CDR3 protein is CASILAQPPEAFF. CDR3 in DNA: TGTGCCAGCATTCTTGCACAGCCTCCCGAAGCTTTCTTT.

The V call is TRBV24-1, the J call TRBJ2-1; 14 bases line up with TRBD2. This CDR3 comprises 16 residues. The V gene's germline CDR1 is KGHDR and CDR2 SFDVKD. Trimming at V came to 5 bases and at J to 4 bases, leaving 3 bases not matched to a gene. The CDR3 DNA sequence: TGTGCCACCAGTGGGACTAGCGGGGGGAAATACAATGAGCAGTTCTTC. Amino acids: CATSGTSGGKYNEQFF.

This clone came up once. The genes are TRBV5-5 and TRBJ2-3, with 7 bases lining up with TRBD1. CDR3 size: 17 residues. V was clipped by 4 bases and J by 0 bases; unmatched bases: 11. CDR1 and CDR2 (germline): SGHKS, YYEKEE (reference sequence). This CDR3 is CASSEGQALSSTDTQYF. The CDR3 coding sequence is TGTGCCAGCAGCGAAGGACAGGCTCTATCTAGCACAGATACGCAGTATTTT.

Points on this clone: Other DNA sequences in the sample encode the same CDR3. CDR3 region: CASSLGGDEQYF. CDR3 bases: TGCGCCAGCAGCTTAGGTGGAGACGAGCAGTACTTC. The chain couples TRBV5-1 to TRBJ2-7, with D hard to call. Germline V gene data show CDR1 as SGHRS and CDR2 as YFSETQ. V was shortened by 2 bases and J by 5 bases, with 8 bases between the two germline ends. The CDR3 is made up of 12 amino acids.

This clone was picked up one time. V and J are TRBV2 and TRBJ1-3; 7 nucleotides match TRBD1. Trimming took 7 bases from V and 0 from J; bases not matched to a gene: 6. The length of the CDR3 is 15 residues. Germline V CDR1 and CDR2: SNHLY, FYNNEI. This CDR3 is CASTPGGNSGNTIYF. As DNA, the CDR3 is TGTGCCAGCACCCCAGGGGGAAACTCTGGAAACACCATATATTTT. The full variable domain, completed using reference TRBV2 and TRBJ1-3, is EPEVTQTPSHQVTQMGQEVILRCVPISNHLYFYWYRQILGQKVEFLVSFYNNEISEKSEIFDDQFSVERPDGSNFTLKIRSTKLEDSAMYFCASTPGGNSGNTIYFGEGSWLTVV.

The chain combines TRBV6-4 with TRBJ1-5; tentative D call: TRBD1 (6 bases). Germline CDR1 MRHNA, CDR2 SNTAGT. CDR3 length equals 15 residues. The ends were cut back, 5 bases at V and 1 base at J, with 12 bases in the middle. CDR3 residues: CASSPQGTSNQPQHF. CDR3 in DNA: TGTGCCAGCAGTCCCCAGGGGACGAGCAATCAGCCCCAGCATTTT.